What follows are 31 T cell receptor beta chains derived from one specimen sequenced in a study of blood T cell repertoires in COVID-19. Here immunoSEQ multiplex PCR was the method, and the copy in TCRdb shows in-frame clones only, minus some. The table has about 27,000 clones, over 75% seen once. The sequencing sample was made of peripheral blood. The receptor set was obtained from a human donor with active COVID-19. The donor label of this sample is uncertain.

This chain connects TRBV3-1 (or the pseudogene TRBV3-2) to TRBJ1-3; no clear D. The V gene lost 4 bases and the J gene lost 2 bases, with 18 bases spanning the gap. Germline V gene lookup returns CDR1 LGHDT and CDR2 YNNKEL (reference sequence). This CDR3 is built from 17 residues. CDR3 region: CASSRRSPPLTGNTIYF. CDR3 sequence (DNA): TGTGCCAGCAGCCGGAGGAGCCCGCCGTTGACTGGAAACACCATATATTTT.

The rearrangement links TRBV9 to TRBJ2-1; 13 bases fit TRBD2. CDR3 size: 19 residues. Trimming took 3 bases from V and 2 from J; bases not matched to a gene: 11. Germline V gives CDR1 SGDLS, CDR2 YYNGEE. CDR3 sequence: CASSAGGLAGVGAYNEQFF. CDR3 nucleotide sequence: TGTGCCAGCAGCGCGGGCGGACTAGCGGGAGTAGGGGCCTACAATGAGCAGTTCTTC. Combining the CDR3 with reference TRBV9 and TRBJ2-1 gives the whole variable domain DSGVTQTPKHLITATGQRVTLRCSPRSGDLSVYWYQQSLDQGLQFLIQYYNGEERAKGNILERFSAQQFPDLHSELNLSSLELGDSALYFCASSAGGLAGVGAYNEQFFGPGTRLTVL.

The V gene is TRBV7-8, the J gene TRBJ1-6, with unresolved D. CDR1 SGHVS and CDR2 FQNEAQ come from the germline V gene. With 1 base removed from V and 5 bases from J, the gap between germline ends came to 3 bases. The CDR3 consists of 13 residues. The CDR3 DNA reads TGTGCCAGCAGCTTAGTTAATAATTCACCCCTCCACTTT. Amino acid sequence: CASSLVNNSPLHF.

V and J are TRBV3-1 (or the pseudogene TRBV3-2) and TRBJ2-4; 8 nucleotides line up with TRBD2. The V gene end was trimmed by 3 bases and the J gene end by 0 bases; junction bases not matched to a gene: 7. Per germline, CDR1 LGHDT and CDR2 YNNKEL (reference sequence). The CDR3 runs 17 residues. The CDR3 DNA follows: TGTGCCAGCAGCCAGTTGCGGGAGGCCTCAGCCAAAAACATTCAGTACTTC. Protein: CASSQLREASAKNIQYF.

CDR3 DNA: TGTGCCAGCAGCCCCCGACAAGTGGGAAACACCATATATTTT. Protein product: CASSPRQVGNTIYF. J is TRBJ1-3 and V is TRBV6-5, with D unresolved. Germline loops: CDR1 MNHEY, CDR2 SVGAGI. The CDR3 totals 14 residues. The ends were cut back, 6 bases at V and 4 bases at J, with 13 bases in the middle.

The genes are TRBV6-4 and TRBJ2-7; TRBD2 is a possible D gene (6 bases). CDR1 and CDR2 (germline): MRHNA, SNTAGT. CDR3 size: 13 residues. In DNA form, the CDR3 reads TGTGCGCCCACCCCGGCTAGCGCCTACGAGCAGTACTTC. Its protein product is CAPTPASAYEQYF.

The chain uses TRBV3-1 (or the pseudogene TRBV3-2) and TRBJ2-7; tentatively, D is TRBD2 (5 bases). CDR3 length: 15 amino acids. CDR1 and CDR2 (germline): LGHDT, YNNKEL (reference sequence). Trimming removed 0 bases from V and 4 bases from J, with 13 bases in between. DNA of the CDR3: TGTGCCAGCAGCCAAGATCCAAGGACTGGATACGAGCAGTACTTC. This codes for CASSQDPRTGYEQYF.

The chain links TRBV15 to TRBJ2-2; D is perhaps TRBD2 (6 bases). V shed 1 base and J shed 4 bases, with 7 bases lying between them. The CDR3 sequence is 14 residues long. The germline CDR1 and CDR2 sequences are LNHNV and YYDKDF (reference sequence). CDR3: CATSRGLGTGELFF. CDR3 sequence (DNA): TGTGCCACCAGCAGAGGACTAGGCACCGGGGAGCTGTTTTTT.

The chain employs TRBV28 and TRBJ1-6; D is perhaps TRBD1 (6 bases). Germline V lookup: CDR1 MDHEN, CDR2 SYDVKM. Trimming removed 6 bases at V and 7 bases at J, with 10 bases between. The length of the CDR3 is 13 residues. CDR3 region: CASRHGQNSPLHF. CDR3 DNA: TGTGCCAGCAGACATGGACAGAATTCACCCCTCCACTTT.

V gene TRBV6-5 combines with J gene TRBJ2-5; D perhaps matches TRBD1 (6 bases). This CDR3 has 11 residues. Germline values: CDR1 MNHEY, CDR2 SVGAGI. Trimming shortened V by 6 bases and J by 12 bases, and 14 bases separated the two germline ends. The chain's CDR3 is CASSHTGWEYF. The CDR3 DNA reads TGTGCCAGCAGCCACACAGGGTGGGAGTACTTC.

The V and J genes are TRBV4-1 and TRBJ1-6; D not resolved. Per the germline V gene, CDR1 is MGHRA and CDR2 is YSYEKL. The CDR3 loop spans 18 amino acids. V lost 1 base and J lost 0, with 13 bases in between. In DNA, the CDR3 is TGCGCCAGCAGCCAAGGTCTCGCCGGTAGCTCCTATAATTCACCCCTCCACTTT. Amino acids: CASSQGLAGSSYNSPLHF.

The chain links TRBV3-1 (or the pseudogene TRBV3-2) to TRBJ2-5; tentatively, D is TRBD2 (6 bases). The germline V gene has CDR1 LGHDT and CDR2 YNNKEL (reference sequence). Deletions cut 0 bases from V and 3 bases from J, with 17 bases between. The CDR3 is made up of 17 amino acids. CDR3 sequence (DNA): TGTGCCAGCAGCCAAGAGGTCCGCGGGGAAGGGGAAGAGACCCAGTACTTC. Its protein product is CASSQEVRGEGEETQYF.

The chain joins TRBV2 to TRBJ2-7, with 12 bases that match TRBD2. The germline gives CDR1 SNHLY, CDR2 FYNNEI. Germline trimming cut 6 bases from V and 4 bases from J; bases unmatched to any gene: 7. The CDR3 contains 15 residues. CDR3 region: CASRRLAGAEYEQYF. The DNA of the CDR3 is TGTGCCAGCAGGAGACTAGCGGGGGCCGAATACGAGCAGTACTTC.

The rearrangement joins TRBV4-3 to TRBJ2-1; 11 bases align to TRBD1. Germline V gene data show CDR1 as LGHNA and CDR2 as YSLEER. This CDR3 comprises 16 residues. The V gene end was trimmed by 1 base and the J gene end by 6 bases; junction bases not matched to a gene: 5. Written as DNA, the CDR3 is TGCGCCAGCAGCCAAGTTAGCGGGACAGGGGGCAATGAGCAGTTCTTC. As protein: CASSQVSGTGGNEQFF.

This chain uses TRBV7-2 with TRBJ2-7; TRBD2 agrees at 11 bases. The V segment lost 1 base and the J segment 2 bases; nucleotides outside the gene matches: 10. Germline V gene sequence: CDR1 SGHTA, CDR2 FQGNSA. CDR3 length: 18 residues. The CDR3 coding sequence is TGTGCCAGCAGCTTAGTCACTAGCGGGGGCCCAACGGCCTACGAGCAGTACTTC. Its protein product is CASSLVTSGGPTAYEQYF. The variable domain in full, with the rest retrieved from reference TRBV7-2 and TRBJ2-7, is GAGVSQSPSNKVTEKGKDVELRCDPISGHTALYWYRQSLGQGLEFLIYFQGNSAPDKSGLPSDRFSAERTGGSVSTLTIQRTQQEDSAVYLCASSLVTSGGPTAYEQYFGPGTRLTVT.

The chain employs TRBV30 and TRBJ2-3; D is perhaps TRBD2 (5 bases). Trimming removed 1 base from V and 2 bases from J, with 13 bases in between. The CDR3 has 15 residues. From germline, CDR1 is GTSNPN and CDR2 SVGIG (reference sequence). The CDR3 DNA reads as TGTGCCTGGAGTGCTTTGCGGGTAAACACAGATACGCAGTATTTT. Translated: CAWSALRVNTDTQYF. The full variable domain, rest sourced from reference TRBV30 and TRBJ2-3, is SQTIHQWPATLVQPVGSPLSLECTVEGTSNPNLYWYRQAAGRGLQLLFYSVGIGQISSEVPQNLSASRPQDRQFILSSKKLLLSDSGFYLCAWSALRVNTDTQYFGPGTRLTVL.

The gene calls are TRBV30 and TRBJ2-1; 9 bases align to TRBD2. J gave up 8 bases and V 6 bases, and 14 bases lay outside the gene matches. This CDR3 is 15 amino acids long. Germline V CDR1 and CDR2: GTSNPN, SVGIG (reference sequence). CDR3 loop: CACSWAGGSEDEQFF. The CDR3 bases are TGTGCCTGTTCCTGGGCGGGGGGGAGCGAGGATGAGCAGTTCTTC.

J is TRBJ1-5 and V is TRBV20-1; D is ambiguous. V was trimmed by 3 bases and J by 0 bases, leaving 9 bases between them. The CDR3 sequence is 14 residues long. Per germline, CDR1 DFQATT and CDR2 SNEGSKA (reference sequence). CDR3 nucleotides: TGCAGTGCTAGTAGAGCTAATAGCAATCAGCCCCAGCATTTT. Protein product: CSASRANSNQPQHF.

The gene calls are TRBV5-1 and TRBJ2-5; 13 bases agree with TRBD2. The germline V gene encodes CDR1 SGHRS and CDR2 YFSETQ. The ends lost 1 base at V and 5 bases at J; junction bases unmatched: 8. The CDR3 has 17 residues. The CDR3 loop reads CASSLFRLAGGSETQYF. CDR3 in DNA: TGCGCCAGCAGCTTGTTTCGACTAGCGGGAGGATCGGAGACCCAGTACTTC.

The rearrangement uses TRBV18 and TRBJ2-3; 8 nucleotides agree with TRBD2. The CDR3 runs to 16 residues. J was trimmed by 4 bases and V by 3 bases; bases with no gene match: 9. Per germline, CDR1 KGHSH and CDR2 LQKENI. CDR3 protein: CASSPGLGQGADTQYF. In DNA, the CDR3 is TGTGCCAGCTCACCGGGACTAGGTCAAGGAGCAGATACGCAGTATTTT.

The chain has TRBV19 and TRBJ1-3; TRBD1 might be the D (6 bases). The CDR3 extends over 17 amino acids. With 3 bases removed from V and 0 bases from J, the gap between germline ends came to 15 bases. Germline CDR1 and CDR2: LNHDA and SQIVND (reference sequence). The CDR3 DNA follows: TGTGCCAGTAGTATTGGGGCCGTGGACAGCTCTGGAAACACCATATATTTT. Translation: CASSIGAVDSSGNTIYF.

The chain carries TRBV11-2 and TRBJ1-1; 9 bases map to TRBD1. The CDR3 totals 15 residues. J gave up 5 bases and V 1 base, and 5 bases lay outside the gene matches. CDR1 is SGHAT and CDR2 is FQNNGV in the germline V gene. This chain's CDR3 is CASSLVGQGMTEAFF. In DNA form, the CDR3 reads TGTGCCAGCAGCTTAGTGGGACAGGGTATGACTGAAGCTTTCTTT.

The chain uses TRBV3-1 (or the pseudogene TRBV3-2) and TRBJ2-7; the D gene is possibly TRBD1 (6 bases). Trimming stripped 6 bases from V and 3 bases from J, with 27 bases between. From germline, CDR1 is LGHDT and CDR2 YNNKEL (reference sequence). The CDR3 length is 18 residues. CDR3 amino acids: CASRHGRGIVAPGYEQYF. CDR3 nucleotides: TGTGCCAGCAGACACGGAAGGGGGATAGTAGCCCCAGGCTACGAGCAGTACTTC.

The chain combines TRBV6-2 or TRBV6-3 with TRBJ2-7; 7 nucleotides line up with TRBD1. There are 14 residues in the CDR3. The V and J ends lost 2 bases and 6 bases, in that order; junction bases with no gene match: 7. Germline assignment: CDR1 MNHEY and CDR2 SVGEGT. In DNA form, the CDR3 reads TGTGCCAGCAGTTACACGACAGGGAAGGCCGAGCAGTACTTC. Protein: CASSYTTGKAEQYF.

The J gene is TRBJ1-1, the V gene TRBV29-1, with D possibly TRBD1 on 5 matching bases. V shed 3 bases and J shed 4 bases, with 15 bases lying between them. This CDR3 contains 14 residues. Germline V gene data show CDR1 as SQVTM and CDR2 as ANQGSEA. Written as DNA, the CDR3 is TGCAGCGTTGATGGGGCAGGGCGGATCACTGAAGCTTTCTTT. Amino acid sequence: CSVDGAGRITEAFF.

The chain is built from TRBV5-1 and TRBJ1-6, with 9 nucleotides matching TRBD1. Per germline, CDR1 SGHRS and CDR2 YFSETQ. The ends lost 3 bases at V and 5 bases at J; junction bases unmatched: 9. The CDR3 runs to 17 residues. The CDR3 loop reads CASSSVPGQGNNSPLHF. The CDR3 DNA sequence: TGCGCCAGCAGCTCGGTCCCGGGACAGGGAAATAATTCACCCCTCCACTTT.

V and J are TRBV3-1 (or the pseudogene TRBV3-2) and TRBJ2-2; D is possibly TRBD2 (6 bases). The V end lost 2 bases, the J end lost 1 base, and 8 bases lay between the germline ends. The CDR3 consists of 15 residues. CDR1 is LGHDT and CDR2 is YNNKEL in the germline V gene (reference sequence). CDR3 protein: CASSQRRGNTGELFF. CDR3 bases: TGTGCCAGCAGCCAACGGCGGGGGAACACCGGGGAGCTGTTTTTT.

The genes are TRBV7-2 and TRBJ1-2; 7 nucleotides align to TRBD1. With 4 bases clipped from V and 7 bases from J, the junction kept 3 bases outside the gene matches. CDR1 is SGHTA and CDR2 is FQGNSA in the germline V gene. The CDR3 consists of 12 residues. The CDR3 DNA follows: TGTGCCAGCAGCTCCCGGACAGGTGGCTACACCTTC. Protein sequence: CASSSRTGGYTF.

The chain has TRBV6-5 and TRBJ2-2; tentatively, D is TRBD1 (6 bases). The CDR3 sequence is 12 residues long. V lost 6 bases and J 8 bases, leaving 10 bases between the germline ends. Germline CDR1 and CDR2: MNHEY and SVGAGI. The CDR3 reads CASRQGQGELFF. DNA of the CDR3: TGTGCCAGCAGACAGGGACAAGGGGAGCTGTTTTTT.

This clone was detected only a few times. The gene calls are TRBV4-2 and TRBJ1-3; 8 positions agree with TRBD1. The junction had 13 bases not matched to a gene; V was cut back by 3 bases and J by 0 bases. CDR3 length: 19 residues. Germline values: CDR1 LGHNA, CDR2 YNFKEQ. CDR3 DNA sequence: TGTGCCAGCAGCCACGGAAGACAGGGGATTTTCAGCTCTGGAAACACCATATATTTT. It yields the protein CASSHGRQGIFSSGNTIYF.

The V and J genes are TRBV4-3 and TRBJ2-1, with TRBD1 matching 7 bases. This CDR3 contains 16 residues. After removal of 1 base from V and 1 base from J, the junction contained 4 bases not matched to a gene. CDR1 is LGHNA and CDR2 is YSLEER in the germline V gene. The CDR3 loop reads CASSQGVTGSYNEQFF. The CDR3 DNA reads TGCGCCAGCAGCCAAGGCGTGACAGGGTCCTACAATGAGCAGTTCTTC.